The T cell receptor beta chain under discussion was sequenced for a study of cytotoxic CD8 clonotypes in ibrutinib-treated CLL. Overall study: Responses comprised 24 partial and 2 complete; at median roughly 70 months, around 15 remained remitted and about twelve progressed.

Method: immunoSEQ multiplex PCR; TCRdb's copy keeps in-frame clones and lacks some. The table shows about 130,000 clones, with more than 75% occurring only once. The sample consisted of PBMCs, taken after 24 months of ibrutinib treatment. This sequence originates from a human donor with chronic lymphocytic leukemia.

The CDR3 is CASSQPGADTQYF. DNA of the CDR3: TGTGCCAGCAGCCAGCCAGGCGCAGATACGCAGTATTTT. V and J are TRBV11-3 and TRBJ2-3; no firm D call. The CDR3 spans 13 residues. Trimming shortened V by 5 bases and J by 4 bases, and 10 bases separated the two germline ends. CDR1 and CDR2 (germline): SGHNT, YENEEA.